Listed below are T cell receptor beta chains from one sample, sequenced in a study of somatic mutations in cytotoxic T cells in rheumatoid arthritis. TCRdb keeps only in-frame clones here, not all; method: immunoSEQ multiplex PCR. The table has some 7,400 clones, 85% to 90% seen once; the top ten hold approximately 26%. The sequencing sample was made of CD8+ T cells sorted from blood. The receptors were sampled from a woman aged 70-85 years with rheumatoid arthritis. Both conserved end residues are part of each CDR3. The D gene is left open where the match is weak. The size entry is marked missing in some rows and otherwise reads once, few, many or a size class.

TRBD1	TRBJ2-3	TRBV5-4	-	TGTGCCAGCAGCTGGACAGGAGACACAGATATGCAGTATTTT	CASSWTGDTDMQYF
-	TRBJ2-2	TRBV7-8	-	TGTGCCAGCAGCCTCTTTACGAGTAGCACCGGGGAGCTGTTTTTT	CASSLFTSSTGELFF
-	TRBJ2-3	TRBV6-6	once	TGTGCCAGCGGACAGAGCACAGATACGCAGTATTTT	CASGQSTDTQYF
-	TRBJ1-1	TRBV18	-	TGTGCCAGTCGGGACCCCAGGGACTTTGGCACTGAAGCTTTCTTT	CASRDPRDFGTEAFF
TRBD1	TRBJ1-4	TRBV4-1	-	TGCGCCAGCAGCCAAGATGTAAGGACAGGGGCTGGGGAAAAACTGTTTTTT	CASSQDVRTGAGEKLFF
-	TRBJ1-5	TRBV15	-	TGTGCCACCAGCAGAGACCGGGACTTTTATAGCAATCAGCCCCAGCATTTT	CATSRDRDFYSNQPQHF
-	TRBJ2-7	TRBV7-8	-	TGTGCCAGCAGCTTAGCGGGAGAGGCCTACGAGCAGTACTTC	CASSLAGEAYEQYF
TRBD1	TRBJ1-1	TRBV6-1	-	TGTGCCAGCAGCAAGGGACAGGGGAACACTGAAGCTTTCTTT	CASSKGQGNTEAFF
TRBD1	TRBJ2-3	TRBV5-6	-	TGTGCCAGCAGCCTCGGACAGGGACGAGATACGCAGTATTTT	CASSLGQGRDTQYF
TRBD1	TRBJ1-4	TRBV5-6	-	TGTGCCAGCAGCTTGGTTGGAGGGGGCATTGAAAAACTGTTTTTT	CASSLVGGGIEKLFF
-	TRBJ2-7	TRBV6-1	-	TGTGCCAGCAGCCCGATGGGGATCCAGGGCGAGCAGTACTTC	CASSPMGIQGEQYF
-	TRBJ1-2	TRBV6-6	once	TGTGCCAGCAGTCCCGACAGCCTGTATGGCTACACCTTC	CASSPDSLYGYTF
-	TRBJ2-7	TRBV7-6	-	TGTGCCAGCAGCTTACAGGAAACGAGCTACGAGCAGTACTTC	CASSLQETSYEQYF
-	TRBJ1-4	TRBV12-5	-	TGTGCTAGTGGTTCCCGTATCGGGGCAACTAATGAAAAACTGTTTTTT	CASGSRIGATNEKLFF
TRBD1	TRBJ1-2	TRBV27	-	TGTGCCAGCAGAACAGGGGGTTGGGGCTACACCTTC	CASRTGGWGYTF
-	TRBJ1-5	TRBV5-8	-	TGTGCCAGCAGCTTGGTGGGGAGTAATCAGCCCCAGCATTTT	CASSLVGSNQPQHF
TRBD1	TRBJ2-1	TRBV27	-	TGTGCCAGCAGTCGAAGACAGGGCCGGAATGAGCAGTTCTTC	CASSRRQGRNEQFF
TRBD1	TRBJ2-7	TRBV7-2	few	TGTGCCAGCAGAGACAGGGGGGCTCCCCGCTCCTACGAGCAGTACTTC	CASRDRGAPRSYEQYF
-	TRBJ2-7	TRBV7-9	few	TGTGCCAGCAGCCCCGGACAGCTACAGCAGTACTTC	CASSPGQLQQYF
TRBD1	TRBJ2-7	TRBV19	-	TGTGCCAGTAGTTTTTCCGGGACAGCGACGAGCGAGCAGTACTTC	CASSFSGTATSEQYF
-	TRBJ1-1	TRBV13	-	TGTGCCAGCAGCTTAGGGGGACTCGGCGGCACTGAAGCTTTCTTT	CASSLGGLGGTEAFF
TRBD1	TRBJ2-7	TRBV19	-	TGTGCCAGTAGTCTGGGACAGGGGACCTTCTACGAGCAGTACTTC	CASSLGQGTFYEQYF
-	TRBJ1-2	TRBV2	-	TGTGCCAGCACCGAAGGACAGATCGTCGAGGGCTACACCTTC	CASTEGQIVEGYTF
-	TRBJ2-5	TRBV30	-	TGTGCCTGGAGTTCGAATCCAGTGGAGACCCAGTACTTC	CAWSSNPVETQYF
TRBD1	TRBJ2-2	TRBV29-1	-	TGCAGCGTCGCTCTAAGGACAGGCACGACCGGGGAGCTGTTTTTT	CSVALRTGTTGELFF
-	TRBJ2-2	TRBV5-1	-	TGCGCCAGCAGCTCGACCGGGACACTTAACGACACCGGGGAGCTGTTTTTT	CASSSTGTLNDTGELFF
-	TRBJ1-6	TRBV9	-	TGTGCCAGCAGCGGCCGGGGGGGCGGAAATTCACCCCTCCACTTT	CASSGRGGGNSPLHF
-	TRBJ1-1	TRBV16	-	TGTGCCTCCTACCGGGGGGAAGCTTTCTTT	CASYRGEAFF
TRBD1	TRBJ2-4	TRBV13	-	TGTGCCAGCAGCTTAGAGGGGGACAGGGCCAACATTCAGTACTTC	CASSLEGDRANIQYF
-	TRBJ2-1	TRBV7-8	-	TGTGCCAGCAGCTTAGAGGCAGGCTACAATGAGCAGTTCTTC	CASSLEAGYNEQFF
TRBD1	TRBJ1-2	TRBV13	-	TGTGCCAGCAGCGTACAGGGGGGCTATGGCTACACCTTC	CASSVQGGYGYTF
-	TRBJ1-6	TRBV4-2	-	TGTGCCAGCAGTGGGGCTGGGTTTTCTAATTCACCCCTCCACTTT	CASSGAGFSNSPLHF
-	TRBJ2-7	TRBV10-2	-	TGCGCCAGCAGTGACCGTGGACGGACAGTCCTCTACGAGCAGTACTTC	CASSDRGRTVLYEQYF
-	TRBJ2-3	TRBV6-4	-	TGTGCCAGCAGTGCTTTGGCAGAAGCAGATACGCAGTATTTT	CASSALAEADTQYF
-	TRBJ1-4	TRBV9	-	TGTGCCAGCAGCACATCCGGGACACATAATGAAAAACTGTTTTTT	CASSTSGTHNEKLFF
-	TRBJ2-7	TRBV11-2	few	TGTGCCAGCCGAAGCGGGTCCTACGAGCAGTACTTC	CASRSGSYEQYF
-	TRBJ2-3	TRBV12-1	-	TGTGCCAGCTCCCAGGCAACTAGCACAGATACGCAGTATTTT	CASSQATSTDTQYF
-	TRBJ2-3	TRBV6-5	-	TGTGCCAGCAGCTCCTTAGTCGCTAGCACAGATACGCAGTATTTT	CASSSLVASTDTQYF
TRBD2	TRBJ2-1	TRBV11-3	few	TGTGCCAGCAGCGTAATCGGCGGGGGGGGCAATGAGCAGTTCTTC	CASSVIGGGGNEQFF
TRBD1	TRBJ2-5	TRBV10-3	-	TGTGCCACCTGGGAGCAGGGGGTAGAGACCCAGTACTTC	CATWEQGVETQYF
TRBD2	TRBJ2-5	TRBV10-3	-	TGTGCCATCAGGCCAACCGGGACTAGCCGGGAGACCCAGTACTTC	CAIRPTGTSRETQYF
TRBD1	TRBJ1-1	TRBV29-1	-	TGCAGCGTTGAAGGGGGGACAGCGACTGAAGCTTTCTTT	CSVEGGTATEAFF
-	TRBJ2-2	TRBV6-1	few	TGTGCCAGCAGTCTCCTTGGGGGGTCCGGGGAGCTGTTTTTT	CASSLLGGSGELFF
TRBD1	TRBJ2-7	TRBV27	-	TGTGCCAGCAGTTTCTCCCTCGGGGACAGGGACTCCTACGAGCAGTACTTC	CASSFSLGDRDSYEQYF
-	TRBJ1-1	TRBV11-3	-	TGTGCCAGCAGCTTAGGGCAGACTGAAGCTTTCTTT	CASSLGQTEAFF
-	TRBJ1-1	TRBV7-6	-	TGTGCCAGCAGCTCGACAGCGGTGACGGGGGACACTGAAGCTTTCTTT	CASSSTAVTGDTEAFF
TRBD1	TRBJ2-4	TRBV2	-	TGTGCCATCGCGACAGGGGGCGGTTACATTCAGTACTTC	CAIATGGGYIQYF
-	TRBJ1-2	TRBV4-3	few	TGCGCCAGCAGCCCGATACCCGATTCGGCTAACTATGGCTACACCTTC	CASSPIPDSANYGYTF
TRBD1	TRBJ2-7	TRBV6-7	-	TGTGCCAGCAGTTACCGGGACAGGGGACTCTACGAGCAGTACTTC	CASSYRDRGLYEQYF
-	TRBJ2-3	TRBV6-5	-	TGTGCCAGCAGTAAGGACAGCCCTAGCACAGATACGCAGTATTTT	CASSKDSPSTDTQYF
-	TRBJ2-7	TRBV9	-	TGTGCCAGCAGCGTGGGGGCCCAGCCCTACGAGCAGTACTTC	CASSVGAQPYEQYF
TRBD1	TRBJ2-6	TRBV4-2	-	TGTGCCAGCAGCCAGCCCGGGACAGGTCTCCTCTCTGGGGCCAACGTCCTGACTTTC	CASSQPGTGLLSGANVLTF
-	TRBJ1-4	TRBV6-1	few	TGTGCCAGCAGTGAAGCGGCAGGGAATAGTGAAAAACTGTTTTTT	CASSEAAGNSEKLFF